These 27 T cell receptor beta chains share one sample of origin, sequenced in a study of OX40 agonist ivuxolimab in advanced cancers. Here immunoSEQ multiplex PCR was the method, and the copy in TCRdb shows in-frame clones only, minus some. The sample holds 40,000 to 60,000 clones; 79% are singletons and the top ten take 1.5% to 2%. Sequencing used CD4+ or CD8+ T cells sorted from blood, obtained in a trial of the OX40 agonist ivuxolimab. The receptors come from an adult with an advanced solid tumor such as melanoma, head and neck, liver or kidney cancer.

The rearrangement uses TRBV5-4 and TRBJ1-6; TRBD1 agrees at 7 bases. The CDR3 covers 17 residues. Trimming at V came to 4 bases and at J to 7 bases, leaving 14 bases not matched to a gene. CDR1 and CDR2 from the germline V gene are SGHNT and YYREEE (reference sequence). CDR3 sequence reads: CASSHSRQGQSNSPLHF. In nucleotides, the CDR3 is TGTGCCAGCAGCCATTCCAGACAGGGACAGTCAAATTCACCCCTCCACTTT.

Here the CDR3 reads CASSEDGYGYTF. In nucleotides, the CDR3 is TGTGCCAGCAGTGAGGATGGCTATGGCTACACCTTC. The rearrangement joins TRBV6-4 to TRBJ1-2; D not resolved. Trimming shortened V by 3 bases and J by 4 bases, and 6 bases separated the two germline ends. Per the germline V gene, CDR1 is MRHNA and CDR2 is SNTAGT. The CDR3 totals 12 residues.

Here the CDR3 DNA reads TGCGCCAGCAGCCCAATGGGGCAGAATTATGGCTACACCTTC. As protein: CASSPMGQNYGYTF. This sequence joins TRBV5-1 and TRBJ1-2; the D gene is possibly TRBD1 (5 bases). Trimming left V 4 bases short and J 5 bases short, with 15 bases between. The germline V gene encodes CDR1 SGHRS and CDR2 YFSETQ. This CDR3 region has 14 residues.

The chain uses TRBV2 and TRBJ1-5; D perhaps matches TRBD1 (6 bases). In germline, CDR1 is SNHLY, CDR2 FYNNEI. The CDR3 has 13 residues. Trimming pared 6 bases from V and 7 bases from J, leaving 13 bases between. CDR3 nucleotides: TGTGCCAGCAGCCCACAGGGTAACCAGCCCCAGCATTTT. Encoded protein: CASSPQGNQPQHF.

Only one count was recorded for this clone. The chain combines TRBV10-3 with TRBJ1-6; 7 nucleotides match TRBD1. V lost 6 bases, J lost 7 bases, and 3 bases stayed unmatched. Germline values: CDR1 ENHRY, CDR2 SYGVKD. This CDR3 has 13 amino acids. CDR3 protein: CAIRQGRNSPLHF. Here the CDR3 DNA reads TGTGCCATCAGACAGGGGAGGAATTCACCCCTCCACTTT.

This clone was recorded only once. The CDR3 bases are TGTGCCAGCAGTTTCGAATTCGGGAGACGGAATGAGCAGTTCTTC. Amino acid sequence: CASSFEFGRRNEQFF. This chain links TRBV6-5 with TRBJ2-1; TRBD2 is a possible D gene (6 bases). Germline values: CDR1 MNHEY, CDR2 SVGAGI. CDR3 length equals 15 residues. The V and J ends lost 4 bases and 7 bases respectively, with 17 bases between them.

This clone was counted only a few times. The rearrangement uses TRBV11-3 and TRBJ2-7; possibly TRBD1 or TRBD2 for D (5 bases each). V was cut by 0 bases and J by 6 bases, with 18 bases left in between. Germline V gene lookup returns CDR1 SGHNT and CDR2 YENEEA. The CDR3 loop spans 16 amino acids. The CDR3 loop is CASSLEGLMQGREQYF. Written as DNA, the CDR3 is TGTGCCAGCAGCTTAGAAGGTCTCATGCAGGGACGCGAGCAGTACTTC.

The chain's CDR3 is CASSETGHQQYF. The CDR3 DNA sequence: TGTGCCAGCAGTGAAACGGGACACCAGCAGTACTTC. The chain carries TRBV6-5 and TRBJ2-7, with D possibly TRBD1 on 6 matching bases. There are 12 residues in the CDR3. V lost 5 bases and J 8 bases, leaving 13 bases between the germline ends. CDR1 and CDR2 (germline): MNHEY, SVGAGI.

This clone has just a few counts. The rearrangement joins TRBV7-9 to TRBJ2-3; D is unresolved. The germline gives CDR1 SEHNR, CDR2 FQNEAQ (reference sequence). Trimming stripped 4 bases from V and 2 bases from J, with 7 bases between. The CDR3 consists of 13 residues. The CDR3 DNA follows: TGTGCCAGCAGCTCCAGTAACACAGATACGCAGTATTTT. Translation gives CASSSSNTDTQYF.

The chain employs TRBV7-9 and TRBJ2-1, with D perhaps being TRBD1 or TRBD2 (7 bases each). V lost 4 bases and J 2 bases, leaving 12 bases between the germline ends. The germline V gene has CDR1 SEHNR and CDR2 FQNEAQ (reference sequence). This CDR3 is built from 15 residues. DNA for the CDR3: TGTGCCAGCAGCTCCCAGGGGGGGACCTACAATGAGCAGTTCTTC. Translated, it gives CASSSQGGTYNEQFF.

The chain is built from TRBV10-3 and TRBJ2-2; 9 bases line up with TRBD1. Per germline, CDR1 ENHRY and CDR2 SYGVKD. V was pared by 6 bases and J by 6 bases, with 14 bases of the junction left unmatched. The CDR3 has 17 amino acids. The CDR3 nucleotides read TGTGCCATCAGCTCCCAATGGAGACAGGGGGGATCCGGGGAGCTGTTTTTT. Its translation is CAISSQWRQGGSGELFF.

The V gene is TRBV9, the J gene TRBJ2-1, with D possibly matching TRBD1 (5 bases). Germline CDR1 and CDR2: SGDLS and YYNGEE. There are 14 residues in the CDR3. V lost 3 bases to trimming and J lost 10 bases, with 17 bases between them. CDR3 sequence: CASSGVTVQGEQFF. CDR3 bases: TGTGCCAGCAGCGGAGTAACCGTTCAGGGAGAGCAGTTCTTC. The variable domain in full, completed from reference TRBV9 and TRBJ2-1, reads DSGVTQTPKHLITATGQRVTLRCSPRSGDLSVYWYQQSLDQGLQFLIQYYNGEERAKGNILERFSAQQFPDLHSELNLSSLELGDSALYFCASSGVTVQGEQFFGPGTRLTVL.

This clone is a singleton in its sample. The rearrangement joins TRBV5-1 to TRBJ2-1, with TRBD2 matching over 9 bases. The trim removed 0 bases at V and 0 bases at J, leaving 4 bases unmatched. Germline values: CDR1 SGHRS, CDR2 YFSETQ. The CDR3 covers 17 residues. DNA of the CDR3: TGCGCCAGCAGCTTGGGACTAGCGGCCTCCTCCTACAATGAGCAGTTCTTC. It encodes CASSLGLAASSYNEQFF.

The rearrangement links TRBV5-1 to TRBJ2-1; TRBD2 matches at 9 bases. CDR1 SGHRS and CDR2 YFSETQ come from the germline V gene. V lost 0 bases and J lost 7; bases outside the gene matches: 11. The CDR3 sequence is 17 residues long. The CDR3 DNA is TGCGCCAGCAGCTTGGAGCTCTTAGCGGGAGCGGGGAATGAGCAGTTCTTC. This encodes CASSLELLAGAGNEQFF.

V usage is TRBV9 and J usage is TRBJ2-3; D call uncertain. The CDR3 length is 16 residues. The V end was cut by 4 bases, the J end by 1 base, with 16 bases between. Germline CDR1 reads SGDLS; CDR2 reads YYNGEE. The chain's CDR3 is CASSPYNIGGTDTQYF. The DNA for the CDR3 is TGTGCCAGCAGCCCCTACAACATAGGAGGCACAGATACGCAGTATTTT. Drawing the rest from reference TRBV9 and TRBJ2-3, the complete variable domain is DSGVTQTPKHLITATGQRVTLRCSPRSGDLSVYWYQQSLDQGLQFLIQYYNGEERAKGNILERFSAQQFPDLHSELNLSSLELGDSALYFCASSPYNIGGTDTQYFGPGTRLTVL.

The chain combines TRBV18 with TRBJ2-5; D is undetermined. Trimming removed 2 bases at V and 4 bases at J, with 5 bases between. Germline-derived CDR1 and CDR2 are KGHSH and LQKENI. The CDR3 runs to 12 residues. The CDR3 sequence: CASSPKGETQYF. CDR3 sequence (DNA): TGTGCCAGCTCACCAAAGGGAGAGACCCAGTACTTC.

The rearrangement joins TRBV7-2 to TRBJ2-7; D unresolved. With 4 bases removed from V and 3 bases from J, the gap between germline ends came to 7 bases. The CDR3 runs to 12 residues. From germline, CDR1 is SGHTA and CDR2 FQGNSA. For the CDR3, the DNA is TGTGCCAGCAGCTCCAATCTCTACGAGCAGTACTTC. This codes for CASSSNLYEQYF.

This sequence joins TRBV28 and TRBJ2-3; D gene unclear. CDR1 MDHEN and CDR2 SYDVKM come from the germline V gene. The V and J ends lost 4 bases and 3 bases respectively, with 11 bases between them. This CDR3 contains 14 residues. CDR3 loop: CASSSSLVTDTQYF. CDR3 sequence (DNA): TGTGCCAGCAGTTCTTCCCTAGTGACAGATACGCAGTATTTT.

The rearrangement links TRBV2 to TRBJ1-1; a possible D gene is TRBD1 (6 bases). V lost 11 bases and J 5 bases, leaving 27 bases between the germline ends. Germline CDR1 reads SNHLY; CDR2 reads FYNNEI. This CDR3 has 16 amino acids. CDR3 residues: CASFNPPQGLTTEAFF. CDR3 in DNA: TGTGCCTCCTTCAACCCCCCGCAGGGGCTAACTACTGAAGCTTTCTTT.

The DNA for the CDR3 is TGTGCCAGCAGTAGGGACAGGGCCTACGAGCAGTACTTC. Its protein is CASSRDRAYEQYF. The V gene is TRBV6-5, the J gene TRBJ2-7; 9 bases fit TRBD1. The CDR3 runs 13 residues. Germline trimming cut 5 bases from V and 2 bases from J; bases unmatched to any gene: 1. CDR1 is MNHEY, CDR2 SVGAGI, per germline.

The rearrangement links TRBV1 to TRBJ1-2; TRBD1 is taken as the D call from the table, unchecked against the DNA. TRBV1 is recorded as a pseudogene. The CDR3 totals 14 residues. CDR3: CTSPRPGTNYGYTF. The CDR3 DNA reads TGCACCAGCCCCCGGCCAGGGACTAACTATGGCTACACCTTC.

The chain has TRBV28 and TRBJ1-3, with a tentative D call TRBD1 (6 bases). Germline lookup yields CDR1 MDHEN and CDR2 SYDVKM. V lost 5 bases to trimming and J lost 4 bases, with 15 bases between them. The CDR3 contains 15 residues. The chain's CDR3 is CASSSITGNGNTIYF. DNA of the CDR3: TGTGCCAGCAGTAGTATTACAGGGAACGGAAACACCATATATTTT.

The J gene is TRBJ1-1, the V gene TRBV7-9; D possibly corresponds to TRBD1 (6 bases). CDR3 length: 10 amino acids. V was trimmed by 11 bases and J by 6 bases, leaving 10 bases between them. In germline, CDR1 is SEHNR, CDR2 FQNEAQ (reference sequence). DNA of the CDR3: TGTGCCGGAGGGGGGGCTGAAGCTTTCTTT. Its protein product is CAGGGAEAFF.

This clone is labeled medium-sized. The chain links TRBV18 to TRBJ2-1, with 11 bases matching TRBD2. V shed 5 bases, J shed 5 bases, and the junction held 5 bases outside the gene matches. Germline CDR1 and CDR2: KGHSH and LQKENI. The CDR3 has 15 residues. CDR3 sequence reads: CASSAGTSGNNEQFF. In DNA, the CDR3 is TGTGCCAGCTCAGCCGGGACTAGCGGCAACAATGAGCAGTTCTTC.

The rearrangement uses TRBV7-9 and TRBJ2-1, with unresolved D. This CDR3 is 15 amino acids long. V lost 6 bases and J 0 bases, leaving 12 bases between the germline ends. Germline CDR1 and CDR2: SEHNR and FQNEAQ (reference sequence). This CDR3 is CASRGFWSSYNEQFF. CDR3 coding DNA: TGTGCCAGCAGGGGCTTCTGGAGCTCCTACAATGAGCAGTTCTTC.

This clone appeared a few times. The rearrangement links TRBV7-2 to TRBJ1-1; 7 bases map to TRBD1. With V trimmed by 5 bases and J by 11 bases, 11 bases remained unmatched. This CDR3 region has 13 residues. The germline gives CDR1 SGHTA, CDR2 FQGNSA. The CDR3 sequence is CASSQQGIKGAFF. The CDR3 coding sequence is TGTGCCAGCAGCCAACAGGGGATTAAGGGGGCTTTCTTT.

The V and J genes are TRBV4-2 and TRBJ1-2; D gene uncertain. Trimming took off 0 bases at V and 3 bases at J, with 8 bases between the two ends. This CDR3 region has 14 residues. Germline lookup yields CDR1 LGHNA and CDR2 YNFKEQ. CDR3 in amino acids: CASSQDWGDYGYTF. DNA for the CDR3: TGTGCCAGCAGCCAAGATTGGGGTGACTATGGCTACACCTTC.